The entry that follows covers one TCR beta chain sequence. The table lists this clone with a count of one. Its target antigen remains unknown. The record has no base qualities; no much larger clone is one base away. Other nucleotide sequences in the sample specify the same CDR3. Each donor gave one peripheral blood draw, around 0.12 L on average, collected into heparinised tubes. Naive, central memory, regulatory and stem cell-like memory CD4+ T cells were sorted on a BD FACSAria II using a panel including CD45RO, CCR7, CD25, CD127, CD95 and CD27. A purity above 95% was achieved for all sorted populations. PBMCs were isolated immediately by Lymphoprep density gradient centrifugation and stained directly without culture. So that batch effects would be minimized, each experiment stained and sorted samples in pairs, pairing one healthy donor with one patient. From the germline V gene, CDR1 is MNHNS and CDR2 is SASEGT. Germline trimming amounts to 3 bases on V and 6 bases on J, with 3 as the count of junction bases outside the gene matches. From the cysteine up to the phenylalanine, the CDR3 has a length of 15 residues. Only the CDR3 portion is preserved as DNA: 45 bases, with reading frame beginning at the first base.

This entry comes from a study of beta chain features in type 1 diabetes (dated by TCRdb to the late 2010s). Background for the entire study: Patients and healthy donors did not differ in mean age, gender distribution, total cell number or subset yield. A total of 85 million to 110 million sorted cells were examined across all samples, and RNA yield correlated strongly with the number of cells per subset. In the study, TCRB repertoires of sorted circulating CD4+ T cell subsets from recently diagnosed type 1 diabetes patients were compared with those of matched healthy donors. Regulatory and stem cell-like memory subsets were isolated from only 8 patients and roughly eight healthy donors, whereas naive and central memory subsets came from all 30 or so donors. The study at large found these results: Naive, central memory and regulatory TCRB repertoires appeared to be more similar among patients than among healthy donors. PCR might favor shorter templates, but patient and control samples were amplified and corrected together, so any skew would affect both groups equally. Because cDNA was sequenced instead of genomic DNA, activated cells with high expression could be over-represented, although the groups did not differ in activation or CD3 levels. Because small numbers of individuals were included in the HLA sub-analyses, any influence of HLA type on TCRB rearrangement was left unresolved. Patients with type 1 diabetes made fewer insertions and deleted more nucleotides at VDJ recombination sites, implying thymic rearrangement abnormalities. Type 1 diabetes patients showed a moderate but significant shortening of TCRB CDR3 length in all four CD4+ subsets.

All of the isolated RNA was reverse transcribed with the High Capacity cDNA Reverse Transcription Kit, so expressed TCRB transcripts were sequenced. Naive, central memory and regulatory T cell samples underwent deep immunoSEQ sequencing, averaging approximately 3.5 million total reads per sample. Sorted cells were lysed in RLT buffer and RNA was extracted with DNase-treated RNeasy Micro or Mini kits, depending on cell number. Each cell subset was processed separately to prevent cross-contamination, with patient and healthy donor samples processed together. TCRB sequences were amplified from cDNA with the immunoSEQ multiplex PCR, producing 87-bp fragments spanning the CDR3 region. The amplicons were sequenced using the Illumina HiSeq platform. As for the authors' bioinformatics: PCR bias was computationally corrected using synthetic template baselines, reads within Hamming distance 2 were collapsed, and singletons that could not be merged were discarded. By aligning reads against IMGT, V, D and J genes, CDR3 length, and insertions or deletions at six rearrangement sites were assigned. Within each subset, clonotype counts were normalized to sorted cell number, and only after that were true diversity and Gini coefficients computed with the tcR R package. Repertoire sharing was quantified using the overlap coefficient calculated on TCRB nucleotide sequences. Out-of-frame TCRB sequences from naive cells were analyzed to stand in for the pre-selection repertoire. The immuneACCESS repertoire file appears here via TCRdb, limited to in-frame rearrangements. These files lack a portion of the clones; in checked studies, under half of the deficit traces to unresolved V genes, and the cause of the others is not known. The D gene and trimming were derived from the DNA, and the V and J assignments and clone size from that table. Counted in this sample were hundreds of thousands of clones; around an eighth of them appeared once. Less than 0.025% of the sample is in the top ten clones.

Sequencing was done on a sample of naive CD4+ T cells from blood. Interpreted using the paper, the cell subset or site label stands for: true naive CD4+ T cells. The sequence links TRBV6-1 to TRBJ1-6, and 9 junctional nucleotides match TRBD1. The sequence was collected from a man younger than 35 with type 1 diabetes. The CDR3 protein sequence reads: CASSELDRGNSPLHF. Here is the DNA: TGTGCCAGCAGTGAGTTGGACAGGGGTAATTCACCCCTCCACTTT.